This T cell receptor beta chain originates from a study of radiotherapy plus CTLA-4 blockade in lung cancer. General observations from the study: TCR clones of tumor origin grew in blood after radiotherapy plus ipilimumab. The best prediction of response reportedly came from early blood T cell clone dynamics, with interferon-beta.

With regard to this clone: Its antigen is as yet unknown.

Trimming stripped 3 bases from V and 9 bases from J, with 16 bases between. Germline CDR1 and CDR2: SGHDT and YYEEEE. This CDR3 is 15 amino acids long. Repertoires were generated with immunoSEQ multiplex PCR, while TCRdb's copy carries only in-frame clones and drops some. The sample contains some 70,000 clones, 70% to 80% of which appear only once. This receptor was identified in a human donor with non-small cell lung cancer who had a complete response to radiotherapy plus ipilimumab. Sequencing used peripheral blood, obtained from a patient treated with radiotherapy plus ipilimumab. The chain recombines TRBV5-6 with TRBJ1-6; D ambiguous. Written as DNA, the CDR3 is TGTGCCAGCAGCTGGCGGGTCGGCGGCAGTTCACCCCTCCACTTT. Translating it yields CASSWRVGGSSPLHF.